The rows below give T cell receptor beta chains drawn from one sample of a study of blood T cells in healthy people across ages. MiXCR, run by TCRdb on the 5' RACE reads, gives a single entry per CDR3 protein. Altogether about 1,600,000 distinct CDR3 sequences are present, roughly 40% being singletons, with the ten largest covering approximately 7.9%. The source material was blood. The receptors shown here come from a woman younger than 35 in good health. The CDR3 runs from the conserved cysteine through the conserved F or W.

V	J	CDR3
TRBV4-1	TRBJ1-4	CASSQARREKLFF
TRBV4-1	TRBJ2-7	CASSLGLAGDIGSYEQYF
TRBV7-2	TRBJ2-3	CTSSFDREDTQYF
TRBV18	TRBJ2-7	CASSPQRTGWDLYEQYF
TRBV20-1	TRBJ2-5	CSARLASGVETQYF
TRBV25-1	TRBJ2-1	CASSGTGSPISYNEQFF
TRBV3-1	TRBJ2-1	CASSQATGTISYNEQFF
TRBV27	TRBJ1-2	CASSRTGSKGYTF
TRBV4-1	TRBJ1-5	CASSFQTALNQPQHF
TRBV7-2	TRBJ2-7	CASSFVGGPGYEQYF
TRBV4-1	TRBJ2-1	CASIPGLAGHWSSYNEQFF
TRBV2	TRBJ1-6	CASRTGPSSSPLHF
TRBV15	TRBJ2-1	CATSPEVALYNEQFF
TRBV28	TRBJ2-1	CASRLAGGHYEQFF
TRBV20-1	TRBJ2-6	CSAPRFGGSGANVLTF
TRBV6-1	TRBJ1-2	CASSEVSQINYGYTF
TRBV20-1	TRBJ2-1	CSAGDSDNEQFF
TRBV10-3	TRBJ2-1	CAIKIEGGNEQFF
TRBV5-5	TRBJ1-5	CASSEGQGSQPQHF
TRBV6-5	TRBJ2-7	CASSYLSGAAYEQYF
TRBV7-7	TRBJ2-1	CASSTRGDRYTDEQFF
TRBV12-3/TRBV12-4	TRBJ2-3	CASSSTKAGGPTDTQYF
TRBV20-1	TRBJ1-5	CSASTGGHSNQPQHF
TRBV4-2	TRBJ1-2	CASSHPGQSNYGYTF
TRBV4-1	TRBJ2-1	CASSQPGTGGYNEQFF
TRBV5-1	TRBJ2-3	CASSLQGLGTDTQYF
TRBV15	-	CATSPPGLSSYEQYF
TRBV7-2	TRBJ2-2	CASSASGRGRTGELFF
TRBV5-5	TRBJ2-7	CASSSTGFWEQYF